Presented here are 11 T cell receptor beta chains from one specimen sequenced in a study of T cells in Graves' hyperthyroidism and ophthalmopathy. RNA transcripts were the template for amplifying TCR beta CDR3 regions. An initial round of RT-PCR targeting the TCR CDR3 relied on the HTBI primer set. From the multiplex PCR reads, TCRdb called clonotypes with MiXCR, one entry per CDR3 protein. The table has over 200,000 distinct CDR3 sequences, 15% to 20% seen once. Sample: blood. The receptors originated from a man aged 50 to 59 with Graves' hyperthyroidism.

Many counts were recorded for this clonotype. V gene TRBV7-2 combines with J gene TRBJ2-2; 7 bases match TRBD1. This CDR3 contains 15 residues. The ends lost 5 bases at V and 4 bases at J; junction bases unmatched: 7. Germline assignment: CDR1 SGHTA and CDR2 FQGNSA. CDR3 in DNA: TGTGCCAGCAGCGTGTCGGGACAGATCACCGGGGAGCTGTTTTTT. Its protein product is CASSVSGQITGELFF.

In the case of this clonotype: One base away lies a much larger clone, so this may be a sequencing read error. This CDR3 reads CASSTQDRGYEQCF. The CDR3 nucleotides are TGTGCCAGCAGTACTCAGGACAGGGGATACGAGCAGTGCTTC. The V call is TRBV28, the J call TRBJ2-7, with 9 bases identical to TRBD1. The CDR3 totals 14 residues. The germline gives CDR1 MDHEN, CDR2 SYDVKM.

This clonotype has ten or more counts. The genes are TRBV30 and TRBJ2-7, with D possibly being TRBD2 (6 bases). This CDR3 spans 15 amino acids. Per germline, CDR1 GTSNPN and CDR2 SVGIG (reference sequence). With 2 bases removed from V and 2 bases from J, the gap between germline ends came to 16 bases. The CDR3 nucleotides are TGTGCCTGGAGTACCGGGACTGGAGCTACCTACGAGCAGTACTTC. This encodes CAWSTGTGATYEQYF.

In this sample, this clonotype turned up many times. The gene calls are TRBV12-3 or TRBV12-4 and TRBJ2-5, with D possibly TRBD2 on 5 matching bases. The CDR3 covers 14 residues. With 3 bases removed from V and 2 bases from J, the gap between germline ends came to 10 bases. Here the CDR3 DNA reads TGTGCCAGCAGTTTGCTAGCTCAGCAAGAGACCCAGTACTTC. It yields the protein CASSLLAQQETQYF.

Many counts were recorded for this clonotype. This chain joins TRBV3-1 and TRBJ2-1, with 10 nucleotides matching TRBD1. After removal of 4 bases from V and 3 bases from J, the junction contained 3 bases not matched to a gene. The CDR3 spans 15 residues. Germline CDR1 reads LGHDT; CDR2 reads YNNKEL (reference sequence). The CDR3 DNA is TGTGCCAGCAGCCTCCGGGACAGGGGCTACAATGAGCAGTTCTTC. Translation gives CASSLRDRGYNEQFF.

This clonotype came up many times. The V gene is TRBV28, the J gene TRBJ2-1; D not resolved. With 8 bases removed from V and 1 base from J, the gap between germline ends came to 15 bases. The CDR3 is 15 amino acids. The V gene's germline CDR1 is MDHEN and CDR2 SYDVKM. DNA for the CDR3: TGTGCCAGCGCCCGACCCCGAGGATCCTACAATGAGCAGTTCTTC. Translating it yields CASARPRGSYNEQFF.

This clonotype was recorded many times. The chain is built from TRBV28 and TRBJ2-7, with 7 nucleotides matching TRBD1. The CDR3 covers 15 residues. The germline V gene encodes CDR1 MDHEN and CDR2 SYDVKM. With 8 bases clipped from V and 2 bases from J, the junction kept 12 bases outside the gene matches. The CDR3 reads CASEPGDSEAYEQYF. The CDR3 DNA follows: TGTGCCAGCGAACCCGGGGACAGTGAAGCCTACGAGCAGTACTTC.

The V gene is TRBV12-3 or TRBV12-4, the J gene TRBJ2-5; D might be TRBD2 (6 bases). Trimming pared 2 bases from V and 5 bases from J, leaving 12 bases between. CDR3 length: 14 residues. The CDR3 here is CASSLYGSAETQYF. The CDR3 DNA reads as TGTGCCAGCAGTTTATACGGGAGCGCGGAGACCCAGTACTTC.

The J gene is TRBJ1-2, the V gene TRBV28, with TRBD1 identical over 10 bases. The CDR3 extends over 14 amino acids. After removal of 5 bases from V and 13 bases from J, the junction contained 13 bases not matched to a gene. The V gene's germline CDR1 is MDHEN and CDR2 SYDVKM. Here the CDR3 reads CASSLRPPGQGFTF. The CDR3 coding sequence is TGTGCCAGCAGTCTCAGACCCCCGGGACAGGGGTTCACCTTC.

This clonotype was detected a few times. V usage is TRBV6-1 and J usage is TRBJ1-4, with TRBD1 identical over 10 bases. Germline-derived CDR1 and CDR2 are MNHNS and SASEGT. The J segment lost 8 bases and the V segment lost 6 bases, leaving 6 bases of the junction unmatched. The CDR3 is 14 residues long. The CDR3, as DNA: TGTGCCAGCAGGTGGGACAGGGGAAAGGAAAAACTGTTTTTT. Residues: CASRWDRGKEKLFF.

The rearrangement links TRBV5-1 to TRBJ2-3, with 12 bases fitting TRBD1. CDR3 length: 16 residues. The V and J ends lost 3 bases and 4 bases, in that order; junction bases with no gene match: 6. Per germline, CDR1 SGHRS and CDR2 YFSETQ. DNA for the CDR3: TGCGCCAGCAGCTCGGGGACAGGGGGCCATGCAGATACGCAGTATTTT. Translated: CASSSGTGGHADTQYF.